The entry below describes one TCR beta chain. Its antigen is undetermined. This may arise from a read error, as a much more abundant clone is one base away. The data are from a study of neurological immune-mediated disorders. Synthesis of cDNA was accomplished via 5'RACE employing 10-nucleotide random UMIs. Each CDR3 protein is one row after TCRdb ran MiXCR on the 5' RACE reads. The sample lists tens of thousands of distinct CDR3 sequences, 3% to 4.5% seen once, with around 6.5% in the top ten. Unsorted libraries used 2 million PBMCs kept at -80 degrees C. Findings and limits, study-wide: The multiple sclerosis repertoire cluster had no clinical or MRI correlate. The study found the most TCR clonal expansion in HTLV-1-associated myelopathy and the least in multiple sclerosis, below healthy controls.

CDR3 length equals 12 residues. CDR1 ENHRY and CDR2 SYGVKD come from the germline V gene. The sequence was collected from a man aged 60 to 75 with multiple sclerosis. The J gene is TRBJ1-1, the V gene TRBV10-3; the D is unclear. Sequencing was performed on PBMCs. CDR3 sequence (DNA): TGTGCCATCAGGGGATCGAACACTGAAGATTTCTTT. This sequence encodes CAIRGSNTEDFF.